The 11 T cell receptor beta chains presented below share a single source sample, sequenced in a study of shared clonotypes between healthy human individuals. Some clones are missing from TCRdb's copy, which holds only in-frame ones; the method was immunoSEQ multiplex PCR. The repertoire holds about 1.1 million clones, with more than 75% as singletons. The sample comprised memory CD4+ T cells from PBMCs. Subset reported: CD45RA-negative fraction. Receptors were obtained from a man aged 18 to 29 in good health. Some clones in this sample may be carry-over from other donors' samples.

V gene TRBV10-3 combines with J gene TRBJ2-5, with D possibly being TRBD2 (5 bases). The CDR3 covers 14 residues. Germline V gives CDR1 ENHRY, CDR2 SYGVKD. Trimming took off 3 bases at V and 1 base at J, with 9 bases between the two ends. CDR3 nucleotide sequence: TGTGCCATCAGTGATTGGGGAGCCCAAGAGACCCAGTACTTC. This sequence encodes CAISDWGAQETQYF.

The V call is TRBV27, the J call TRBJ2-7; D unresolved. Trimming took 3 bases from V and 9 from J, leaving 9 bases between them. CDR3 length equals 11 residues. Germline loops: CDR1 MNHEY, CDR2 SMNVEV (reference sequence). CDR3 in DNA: TGTGCCAGCAGTTTTGAGTCGGCGCAGTACTTC. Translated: CASSFESAQYF.

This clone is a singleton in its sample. CDR3 nucleotide sequence: TGCGCCAGCAGCCGAACTACAGGGGGGACTGGAAACACCATATATTTT. Translating gives CASSRTTGGTGNTIYF. The rearrangement links TRBV5-1 to TRBJ1-3; TRBD1 matches at 8 bases. CDR3 length: 16 amino acids. The V gene's germline CDR1 is SGHRS and CDR2 YFSETQ. With 4 bases clipped from V and 2 bases from J, the junction kept 8 bases outside the gene matches.

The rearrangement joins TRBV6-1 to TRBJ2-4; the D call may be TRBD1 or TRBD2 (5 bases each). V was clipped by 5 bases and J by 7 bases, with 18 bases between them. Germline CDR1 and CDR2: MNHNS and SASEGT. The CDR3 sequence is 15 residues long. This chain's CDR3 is CASSSPLGPENIQYF. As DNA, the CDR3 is TGTGCCAGCAGTTCCCCGTTGGGACCTGAGAACATTCAGTACTTC.

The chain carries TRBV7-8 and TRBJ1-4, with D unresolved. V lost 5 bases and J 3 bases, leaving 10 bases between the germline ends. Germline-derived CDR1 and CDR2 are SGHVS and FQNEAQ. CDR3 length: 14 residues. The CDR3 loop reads CASSPVGANEKLFF. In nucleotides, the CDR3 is TGTGCCAGCAGCCCGGTCGGGGCTAATGAAAAACTGTTTTTT.

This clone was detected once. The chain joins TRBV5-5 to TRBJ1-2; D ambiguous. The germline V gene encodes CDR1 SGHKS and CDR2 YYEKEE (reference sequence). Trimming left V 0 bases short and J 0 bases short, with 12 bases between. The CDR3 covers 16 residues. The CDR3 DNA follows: TGTGCCAGCAGCTTGGAGGCCACTTCAACTAACTATGGCTACACCTTC. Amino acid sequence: CASSLEATSTNYGYTF. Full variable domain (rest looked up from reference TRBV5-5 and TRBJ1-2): DAGVTQSPTHLIKTRGQQVTLRCSPISGHKSVSWYQQVLGQGPQFIFQYYEKEERGRGNFPDRFSARQFPNYSSELNVNALLLGDSALYLCASSLEATSTNYGYTFGSGTRLTVV.

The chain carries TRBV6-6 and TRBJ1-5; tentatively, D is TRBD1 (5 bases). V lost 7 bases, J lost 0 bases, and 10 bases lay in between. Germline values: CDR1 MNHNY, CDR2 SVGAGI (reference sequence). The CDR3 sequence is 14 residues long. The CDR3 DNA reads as TGTGCCAGCAAACAGGCTTATAGCAATCAGCCCCAGCATTTT. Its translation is CASKQAYSNQPQHF.

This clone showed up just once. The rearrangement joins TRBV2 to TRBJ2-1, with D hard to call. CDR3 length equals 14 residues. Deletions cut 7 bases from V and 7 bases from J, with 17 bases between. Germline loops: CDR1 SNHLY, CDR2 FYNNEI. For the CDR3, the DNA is TGTGCCAGCAAAGAGGACCACCGGACGAATGAGCAGTTCTTC. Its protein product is CASKEDHRTNEQFF.

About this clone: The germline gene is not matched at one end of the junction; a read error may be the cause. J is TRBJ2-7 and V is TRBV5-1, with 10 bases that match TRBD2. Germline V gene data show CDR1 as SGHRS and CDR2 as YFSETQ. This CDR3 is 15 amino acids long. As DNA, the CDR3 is TGTGCCAGCAGCCCTTCTAGCGGGAGTCGGTACGAGCAGTACTTC. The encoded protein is CASSPSSGSRYEQYF.

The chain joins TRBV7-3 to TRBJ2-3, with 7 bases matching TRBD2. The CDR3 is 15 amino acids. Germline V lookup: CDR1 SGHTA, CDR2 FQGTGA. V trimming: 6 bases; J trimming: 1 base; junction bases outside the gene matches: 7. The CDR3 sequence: CASRLQAGGTDTQYF. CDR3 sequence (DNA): TGTGCCAGCAGATTACAGGCGGGGGGCACAGATACGCAGTATTTT.

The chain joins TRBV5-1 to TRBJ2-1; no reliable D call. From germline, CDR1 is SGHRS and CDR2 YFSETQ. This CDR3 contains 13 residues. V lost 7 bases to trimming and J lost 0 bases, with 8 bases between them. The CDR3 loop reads CASSSLSYNEQFF. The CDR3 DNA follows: TGCGCCAGCTCCTCCCTCTCCTACAATGAGCAGTTCTTC.